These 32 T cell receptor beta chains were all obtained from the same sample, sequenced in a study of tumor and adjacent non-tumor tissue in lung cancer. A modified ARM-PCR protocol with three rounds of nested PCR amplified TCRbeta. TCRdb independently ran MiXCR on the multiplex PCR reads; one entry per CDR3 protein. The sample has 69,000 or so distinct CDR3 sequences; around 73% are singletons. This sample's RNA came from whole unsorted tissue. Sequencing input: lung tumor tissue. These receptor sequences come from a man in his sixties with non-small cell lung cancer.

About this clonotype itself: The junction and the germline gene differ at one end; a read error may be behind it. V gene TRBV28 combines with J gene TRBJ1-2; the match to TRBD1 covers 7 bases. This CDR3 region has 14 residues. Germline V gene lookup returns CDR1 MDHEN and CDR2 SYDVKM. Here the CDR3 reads CASSLVTGTYGHTF. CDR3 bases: TGTGCCAGCAGTTTAGTGACAGGGACCTATGGCCACACCTTC.

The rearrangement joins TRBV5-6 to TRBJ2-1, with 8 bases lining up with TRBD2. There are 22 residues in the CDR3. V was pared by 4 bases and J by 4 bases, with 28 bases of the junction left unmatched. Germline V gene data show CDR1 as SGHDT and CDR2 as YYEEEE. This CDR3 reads CASSPSRGSRLAGLLQYNEQFF. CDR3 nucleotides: TGTGCCAGCAGCCCGTCCCGGGGATCGAGGCTAGCGGGCCTGCTCCAATACAATGAGCAGTTCTTC.

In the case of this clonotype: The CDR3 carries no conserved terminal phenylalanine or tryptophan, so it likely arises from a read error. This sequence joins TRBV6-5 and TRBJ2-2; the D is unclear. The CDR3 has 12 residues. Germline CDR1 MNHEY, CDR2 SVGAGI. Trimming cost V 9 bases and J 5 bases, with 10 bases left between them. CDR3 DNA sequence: TGTGCCAGTAGGCTCACTACCGGGGAGCTGTTTTTA. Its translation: CASRLTTGELFL.

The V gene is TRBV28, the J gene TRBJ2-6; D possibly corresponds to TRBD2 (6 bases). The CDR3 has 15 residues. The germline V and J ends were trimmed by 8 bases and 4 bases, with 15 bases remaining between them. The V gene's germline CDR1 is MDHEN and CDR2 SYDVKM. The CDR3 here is CASGAGFLGANVLTF. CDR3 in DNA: TGTGCCAGCGGGGCGGGGTTCCTCGGGGCCAACGTCCTGACTTTC. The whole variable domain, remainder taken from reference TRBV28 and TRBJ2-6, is DVKVTQSSRYLVKRTGEKVFLECVQDMDHENMFWYRQDPGLGLRLIYFSYDVKMKEKGDIPEGYSVSREKKERFSLILESASTNQTSMYLCASGAGFLGANVLTFGAGSRLTVL.

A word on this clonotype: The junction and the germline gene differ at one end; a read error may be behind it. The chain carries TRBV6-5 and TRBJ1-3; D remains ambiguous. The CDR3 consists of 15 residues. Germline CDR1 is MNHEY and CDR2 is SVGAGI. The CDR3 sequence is CASSCSRRSGDTIYF. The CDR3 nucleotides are TGTGCCAGCAGTTGCTCCAGAAGATCTGGAGACACCATATATTTT.

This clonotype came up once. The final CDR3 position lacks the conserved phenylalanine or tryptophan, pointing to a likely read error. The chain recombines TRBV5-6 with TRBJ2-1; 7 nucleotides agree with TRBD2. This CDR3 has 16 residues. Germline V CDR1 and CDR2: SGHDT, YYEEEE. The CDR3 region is CVSSLAGDDFYNEQFL. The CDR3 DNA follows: TGTGTCAGCAGCTTGGCGGGAGATGACTTCTACAATGAGCAGTTCTTG.

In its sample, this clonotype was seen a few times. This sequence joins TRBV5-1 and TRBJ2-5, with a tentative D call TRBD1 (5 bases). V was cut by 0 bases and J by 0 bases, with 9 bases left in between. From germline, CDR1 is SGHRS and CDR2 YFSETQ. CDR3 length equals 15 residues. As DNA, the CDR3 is TGCGCCAGCAGCTTGGGTTCAGGGTACCAAGAGACCCAGTACTTC. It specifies CASSLGSGYQETQYF.

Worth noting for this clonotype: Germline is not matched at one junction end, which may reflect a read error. The CDR3 region is CNVAPSNYGYTF. Here the CDR3 DNA reads TGCAACGTTGCGCCGTCGAACTATGGTTACACCTTC. The rearrangement joins TRBV29-1 to TRBJ1-2; D is unresolved. This CDR3 region has 12 residues. Germline V lookup: CDR1 SQVTM, CDR2 ANQGSEA.

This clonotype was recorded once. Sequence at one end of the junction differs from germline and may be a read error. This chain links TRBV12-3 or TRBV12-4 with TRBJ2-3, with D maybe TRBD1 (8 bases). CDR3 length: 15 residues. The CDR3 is CASSSLGEGTGTQYF. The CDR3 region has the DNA TGTGCCAGCAGCTCCCTGGGGGAGGGGACAGGTACGCAGTACTTT.

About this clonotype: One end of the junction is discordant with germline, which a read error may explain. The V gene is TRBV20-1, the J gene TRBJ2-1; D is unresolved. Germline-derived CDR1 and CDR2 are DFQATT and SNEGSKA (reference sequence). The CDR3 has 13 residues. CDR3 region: CCARYLPYNKQFF. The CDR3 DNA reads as TGCTGTGCTCGGTACTTACCCTACAATAAGCAGTTCTTC.

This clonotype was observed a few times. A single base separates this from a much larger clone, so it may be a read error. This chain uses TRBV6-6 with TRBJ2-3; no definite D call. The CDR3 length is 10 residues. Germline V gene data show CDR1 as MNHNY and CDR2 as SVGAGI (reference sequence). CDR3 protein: CAIGTDMQYF. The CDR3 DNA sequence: TGTGCCATCGGCACAGATATGCAGTATTTT.

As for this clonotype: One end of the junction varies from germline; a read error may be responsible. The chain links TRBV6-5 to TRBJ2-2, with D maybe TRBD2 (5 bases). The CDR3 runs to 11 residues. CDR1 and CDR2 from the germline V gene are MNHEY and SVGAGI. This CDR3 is CVSSFSGELFF. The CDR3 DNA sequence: TGTGTCAGCAGTTTCTCGGGAGAGCTGTTTTTT.

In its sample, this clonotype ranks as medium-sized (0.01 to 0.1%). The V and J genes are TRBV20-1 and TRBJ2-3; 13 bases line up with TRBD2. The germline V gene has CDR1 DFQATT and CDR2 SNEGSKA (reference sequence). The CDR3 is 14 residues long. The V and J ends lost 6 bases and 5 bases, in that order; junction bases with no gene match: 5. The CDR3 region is CSAPLAGGVDTQYF. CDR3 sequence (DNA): TGCAGTGCCCCACTAGCGGGAGGGGTAGATACGCAGTATTTT.

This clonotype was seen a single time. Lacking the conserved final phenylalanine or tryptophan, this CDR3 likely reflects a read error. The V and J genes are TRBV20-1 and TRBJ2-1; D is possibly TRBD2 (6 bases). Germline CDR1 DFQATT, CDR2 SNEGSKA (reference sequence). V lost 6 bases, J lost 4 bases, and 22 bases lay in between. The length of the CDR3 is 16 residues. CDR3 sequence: CSARKMTPGVYNEQFL. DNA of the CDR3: TGCAGTGCCAGAAAGATGACCCCGGGGGTTTACAATGAGCAGTTCCTC.

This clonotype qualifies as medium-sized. CDR3: CSAPDNSYEQYF. CDR3 coding DNA: TGCAGTGCCCCGGACAACTCCTACGAGCAGTACTTC. The genes are TRBV20-1 and TRBJ2-7; D possibly corresponds to TRBD1 (5 bases). CDR1 is DFQATT, CDR2 SNEGSKA, per germline (reference sequence). Trimming removed 6 bases from V and 0 bases from J, with 9 bases in between. The CDR3 length is 12 residues.

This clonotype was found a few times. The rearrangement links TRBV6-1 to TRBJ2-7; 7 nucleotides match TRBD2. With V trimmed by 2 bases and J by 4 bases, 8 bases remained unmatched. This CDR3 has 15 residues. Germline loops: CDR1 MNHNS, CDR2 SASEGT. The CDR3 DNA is TGTGCCAGCAGTGAACCGGGACTAATAAGATACGAGCAGTACTTC. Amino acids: CASSEPGLIRYEQYF.

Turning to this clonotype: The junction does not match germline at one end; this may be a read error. This chain's CDR3 is CARSSGQAVGELFF. CDR3 bases: TGTGCCAGAAGTTCGGGACAAGCGGTAGGGGAGTTGTTTTTT. The genes are TRBV12-3 or TRBV12-4 and TRBJ2-2; the D gene is possibly TRBD1 (6 bases). CDR3 size: 14 residues.

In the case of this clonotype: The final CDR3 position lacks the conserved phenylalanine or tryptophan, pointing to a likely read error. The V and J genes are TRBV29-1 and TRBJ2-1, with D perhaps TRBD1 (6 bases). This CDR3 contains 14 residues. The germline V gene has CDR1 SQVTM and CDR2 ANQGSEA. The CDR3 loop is CGADRSSSYNEQFL. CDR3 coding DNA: TGCGGCGCAGACAGGTCGAGCTCCTACAATGAGCAGTTCTTA.

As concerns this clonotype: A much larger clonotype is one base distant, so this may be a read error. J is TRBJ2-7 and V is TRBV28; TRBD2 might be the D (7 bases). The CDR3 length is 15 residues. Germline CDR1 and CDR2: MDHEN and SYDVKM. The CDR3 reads CASRGRGEKSYEQCF. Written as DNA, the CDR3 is TGTGCCAGCAGGGGGAGGGGGGAAAAATCCTACGAGCAGTGCTTC.

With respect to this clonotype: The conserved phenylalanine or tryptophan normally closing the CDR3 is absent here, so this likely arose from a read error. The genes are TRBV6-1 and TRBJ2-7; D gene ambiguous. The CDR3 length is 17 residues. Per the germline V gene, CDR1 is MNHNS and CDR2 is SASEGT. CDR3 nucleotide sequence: TGTACCAGCAGTGGCCGTTCGCATGATGGATTCCGGGACGAGCAGTACTTA. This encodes CTSSGRSHDGFRDEQYL.

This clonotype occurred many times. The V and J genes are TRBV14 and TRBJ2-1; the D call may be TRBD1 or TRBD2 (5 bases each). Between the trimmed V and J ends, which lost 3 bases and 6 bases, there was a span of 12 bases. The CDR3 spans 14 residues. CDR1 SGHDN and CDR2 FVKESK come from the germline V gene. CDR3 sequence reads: CASSQSSGPNEQFF. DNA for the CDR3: TGTGCCAGCAGCCAGAGTTCGGGGCCCAATGAGCAGTTCTTC.

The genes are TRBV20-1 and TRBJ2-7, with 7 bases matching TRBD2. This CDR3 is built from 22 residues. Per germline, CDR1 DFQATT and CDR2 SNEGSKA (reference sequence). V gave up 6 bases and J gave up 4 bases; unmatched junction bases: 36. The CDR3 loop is CSALTPPRVGTNERALPYEQYF. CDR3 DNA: TGCAGTGCCCTGACCCCCCCCCGGGTTGGGACTAACGAGAGGGCCCTTCCTTACGAGCAGTACTTC.

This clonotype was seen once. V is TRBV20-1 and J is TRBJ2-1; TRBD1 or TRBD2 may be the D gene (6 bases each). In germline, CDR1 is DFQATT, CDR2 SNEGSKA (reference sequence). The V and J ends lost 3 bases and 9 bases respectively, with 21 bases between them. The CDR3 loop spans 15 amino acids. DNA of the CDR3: TGCAGTGCTAGGCTGACTAACGGGGGCACGGGTGAGCAGTTCTTC. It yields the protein CSARLTNGGTGEQFF.

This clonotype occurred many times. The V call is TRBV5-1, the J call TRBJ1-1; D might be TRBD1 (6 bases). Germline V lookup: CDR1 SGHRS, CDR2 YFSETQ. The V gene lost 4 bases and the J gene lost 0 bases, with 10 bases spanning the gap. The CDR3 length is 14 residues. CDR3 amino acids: CASSPAGVNTEAFF. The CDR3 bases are TGCGCCAGCAGCCCGGCAGGGGTGAACACTGAAGCTTTCTTT.

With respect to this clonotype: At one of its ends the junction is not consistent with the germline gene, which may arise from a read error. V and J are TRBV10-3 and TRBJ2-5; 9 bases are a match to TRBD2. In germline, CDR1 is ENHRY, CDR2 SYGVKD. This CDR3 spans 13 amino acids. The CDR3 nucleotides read TGTGCCACCGGGACTAGCTCTCAAGAGACCCTGTACTTC. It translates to CATGTSSQETLYF.

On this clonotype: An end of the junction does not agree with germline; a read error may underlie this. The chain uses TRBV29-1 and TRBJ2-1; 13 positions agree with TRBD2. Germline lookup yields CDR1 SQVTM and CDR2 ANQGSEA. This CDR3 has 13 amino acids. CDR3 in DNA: TGCAGCGTCGGACTAGCGGGAGTGGGTGAGCATTTCTTC. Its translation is CSVGLAGVGEHFF.

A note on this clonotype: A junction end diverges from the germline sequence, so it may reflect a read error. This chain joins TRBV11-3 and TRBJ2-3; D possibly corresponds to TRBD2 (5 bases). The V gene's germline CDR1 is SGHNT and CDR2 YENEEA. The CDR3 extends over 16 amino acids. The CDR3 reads CASSSGLARSPDTQYF. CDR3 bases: TGTGCCAGCAGCTCCGGGCTAGCACGTAGCCCAGATACGCAGTATTTC.

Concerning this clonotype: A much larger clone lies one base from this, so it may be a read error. The CDR3 sequence is CASSQGPRGVSKNIEYF. The CDR3 coding sequence is TGTGCCAGCAGCCAGGGACCTAGGGGGGTATCCAAAAACATTGAGTACTTC. This rearrangement joins TRBV5-4 to TRBJ2-4; D could derive from TRBD1 or TRBD2 (6 bases each). The CDR3 has 17 residues. Germline assignment: CDR1 SGHNT and CDR2 YYREEE (reference sequence).

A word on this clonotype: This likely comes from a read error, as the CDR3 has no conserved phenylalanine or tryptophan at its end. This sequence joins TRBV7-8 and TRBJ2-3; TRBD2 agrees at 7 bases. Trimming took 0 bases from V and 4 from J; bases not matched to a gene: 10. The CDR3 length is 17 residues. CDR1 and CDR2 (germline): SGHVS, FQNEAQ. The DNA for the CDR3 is TGTGCCAGCAGCTTAGCGCAGGGCGGGAGAGCGGCAGATACGCAGTATTAT. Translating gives CASSLAQGGRAADTQYY.

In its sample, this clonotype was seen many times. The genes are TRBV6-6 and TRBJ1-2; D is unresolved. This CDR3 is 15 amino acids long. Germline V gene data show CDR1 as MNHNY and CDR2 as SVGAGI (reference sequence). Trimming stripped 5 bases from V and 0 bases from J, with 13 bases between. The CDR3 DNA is TGTGCCAGCAGTCCGGGGAGGGAAGCTAACTATGGCTACACCTTC. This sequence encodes CASSPGREANYGYTF.

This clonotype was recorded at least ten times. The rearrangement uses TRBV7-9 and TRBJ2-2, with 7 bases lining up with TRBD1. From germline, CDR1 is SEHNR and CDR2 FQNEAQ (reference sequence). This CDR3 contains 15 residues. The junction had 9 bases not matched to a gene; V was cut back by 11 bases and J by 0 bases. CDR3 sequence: CAGRPGTANTGELFF. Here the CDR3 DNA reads TGTGCCGGACGGCCCGGGACAGCGAACACCGGGGAGCTGTTTTTT.

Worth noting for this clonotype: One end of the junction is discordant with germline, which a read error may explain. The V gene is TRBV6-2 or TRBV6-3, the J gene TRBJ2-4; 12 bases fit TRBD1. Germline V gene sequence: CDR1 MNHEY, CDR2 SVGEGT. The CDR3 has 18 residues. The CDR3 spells CASSARDRGRLANNIQYF. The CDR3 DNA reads TGTGCCAGCAGTGCCCGGGACAGGGGGCGCCTTGCCAATAACATTCAGTACTTC.